The entry that follows covers one T cell receptor (beta chain) sequence. Its antigen remains unknown. Systemic immunosuppression or autoimmune disease history was grounds to exclude patients. Assay: immunoSEQ multiplex PCR; the TCRdb copy retains only in-frame clones and omits some. The data contain around 67,000 clones, around 80% of them singletons. This sample was included in a study of OX40 agonist ivuxolimab in advanced cancers. About the research overall: At 65% to 90% male, the cohort had a mean age of 60 years, ranging from roughly 20 to 80. Prior checkpoint blockade (anti-PD-1, anti-PD-L1 or anti-CTLA-4) was permitted; around 40% had it. Broader study findings: The investigators did not determine what antigen specificity the expanded peripheral T cells had.

The V and J ends lost 5 bases and 1 base respectively, with 12 bases between them. Germline CDR1 SGDLS, CDR2 YYNGEE. The CDR3 contains 14 residues. This sequence was found in an adult with an advanced solid tumor such as melanoma, head and neck, liver or kidney cancer. This specimen consisted of CD4+ or CD8+ T cells sorted from blood, obtained in a trial of the OX40 agonist ivuxolimab. This sequence joins TRBV9 and TRBJ1-1, with D maybe TRBD1 (5 bases). The CDR3 DNA reads as TGTGCCAGCAGGAACCGACAGAGGAACACTGAAGCTTTCTTT. This sequence encodes CASRNRQRNTEAFF.